This T cell receptor (beta chain) was observed in a study of T cell responses to AZD1222 COVID-19 vaccine. Study results and limitations: Spike-specific TCRs gained breadth and depth after people received two AZD1222 doses. Seropositivity was recorded at baseline in only 5 or 6 AZD1222 recipients. Donors were mostly white British, more females; clonal diversity possibly underestimated.

To note about this clone: The antigen remains unidentified.

Deletions cut 4 bases from V and 1 base from J, with 10 bases between. Germline CDR1 reads ENHRY; CDR2 reads SYGVKD. The CDR3 runs to 14 residues. This table comes from immunoSEQ multiplex PCR, and its TCRdb copy is limited to in-frame clones, with some not included. The sample holds 150,000 to 200,000 clones, around 92% seen once. This sequence originates from an adult who received the AZD1222 COVID-19 vaccine. The sequenced sample was peripheral blood, obtained 28 days after the second AZD1222 dose. This rearrangement joins TRBV10-3 to TRBJ1-1; the D gene is possibly TRBD1 (5 bases). CDR3 sequence reads: CAISGDLTNTEAFF. DNA for the CDR3: TGTGCCATCAGTGGGGACCTAACGAACACTGAAGCTTTCTTT.